Listed below are T cell receptor beta chains from one sample, sequenced in a study of tumor-infiltrating lymphocytes in primary liver carcinoma. Using its own MiXCR run on the multiplex PCR reads, TCRdb lists one record per CDR3 protein. The data hold about 200,000 distinct CDR3 sequences, with about 61% observed a single time. Specimen: peripheral blood. All receptors come from a woman aged 60-75 years with primary liver carcinoma and hepatitis B virus infection. CDR3s include the opening cysteine and the closing phenylalanine or tryptophan. Fields, in order: clone size, J gene, V gene, D gene, CDR3 protein, CDR3 DNA. The D gene is left open where the match is weak. Some rows mark clone size as missing; the rest say once, few, many or name a class of expanded clone.

many,TRBJ1-2,TRBV5-1,TRBD1,CASRSTGDYGYTF,TGCGCCAGCAGGTCAACAGGGGACTATGGCTACACCTTC
-,TRBJ2-2,TRBV5-5,TRBD1,CASSSDRTSNTGELFF,TGTGCCAGCAGCTCGGACAGGACGTCGAACACCGGGGAGCTGTTTTTT
few,TRBJ1-2,TRBV6-1,-,CASSPSGLGYGYTF,TGTGCCAGCAGCCCCTCGGGGCTAGGCTATGGCTACACCTTC
many,TRBJ1-5,TRBV4-1,-,CASSQEGQTGQPQHF,TGCGCCAGCAGCCAAGAAGGACAGACAGGTCAGCCCCAGCATTTT
many,TRBJ2-6,TRBV12-3/TRBV12-4,-,CASRSKTGRRGKANVLTF,TGTGCCAGCAGATCGAAGACAGGGCGGCGCGGGAAGGCCAACGTCCTGACTTTC
-,TRBJ2-4,TRBV11-2,-,CASSLDLGSSVKNIQNF,TGTGCCAGCAGCTTAGATCTAGGGAGCTCAGTCAAAAACATTCAGAACTTC
once,TRBJ2-7,TRBV11-2,-,CASNIDTASYEQYF,TGTGCCAGCAACATTGACACTGCCTCCTACGAGCAGTACTTC
many,TRBJ2-7,TRBV4-1,TRBD1,CASSYPGQGSREQYF,TGCGCCAGCAGCTACCCGGGACAGGGGTCGCGGGAGCAGTACTTC
many,TRBJ1-5,TRBV6-1,TRBD1,CASTRRGSGGSQPQHF,TGTGCCAGCACCCGAAGGGGTTCAGGGGGCAGTCAGCCCCAGCATTTT
once,TRBJ1-2,TRBV5-4,-,CASSHSYLGVMGYGYTF,TGTGCCAGCAGCCATAGCTATTTGGGGGTTATGGGGTATGGCTACACCTTC
few,TRBJ1-1,TRBV12-3/TRBV12-4,-,CASSLGKRSAFF,TGTGCCAGCAGTCTGGGGAAAAGGAGCGCTTTCTTT
-,TRBJ2-1,TRBV11-1,TRBD2,CASSIRLAVNEQFF,TGTGCCAGCAGCATTCGACTAGCGGTAAATGAGCAGTTCTTC
many,TRBJ2-7,TRBV6-1,TRBD2,CASSEVAGGEFLYEQYF,TGTGCCAGCAGTGAAGTGGCCGGGGGGGAGTTCTTGTACGAGCAGTACTTC
-,TRBJ1-3,TRBV5-6,TRBD1,CASSLGTGAIGNTIYF,TGTGCCAGCAGCTTGGGGACAGGGGCTATTGGAAACACCATATATTTT
few,TRBJ1-1,TRBV11-3,-,CARSFERQEAFF,TGTGCCAGAAGCTTTGAGAGACAAGAAGCTTTCTTT
-,TRBJ2-2,TRBV29-1,-,CGVYGTVGRGELFF,TGCGGCGTCTATGGGACAGTGGGTCGCGGGGAGCTCTTTTTT
-,TRBJ2-4,TRBV11-2,-,CAISLGPKNIQYF,TGTGCCATCAGCTTGGGGCCCAAAAACATTCAGTACTTC
-,TRBJ2-3,TRBV20-1,TRBD2,CSARPTSGGPLYTQYF,TGCAGTGCTAGGCCGACTAGCGGGGGGCCGTTGTATACGCAGTATTTT
-,TRBJ2-7,TRBV6-5,TRBD2,CASSPREGPDEQYF,TGTGCCAGCAGTCCCCGGGAGGGCCCCGACGAACAGTACTTC
many,TRBJ2-1,TRBV5-4,TRBD2,CASSLKRENNEQFF,TGTGCCAGCAGCTTGAAGCGGGAGAACAATGAGCAGTTCTTC
-,TRBJ2-2,TRBV5-1,-,CASSQGLARWTGELFF,TGCGCCAGCAGCCAGGGACTGGCAAGGTGGACCGGGGAGCTGTTTTTT
-,TRBJ2-6,TRBV11-1,TRBD1,CDSSARTGTPGANVLTF,TGTGACAGTAGCGCCAGGACAGGGACTCCTGGGGCCAACGTCCTGACTTTC
-,TRBJ1-2,TRBV30,-,CAWKPGQHGGDGHTF,TGTGCCTGGAAACCCGGACAGCACGGGGGCGATGGCCACACCTTC
many,TRBJ1-2,TRBV10-3,-,CAISESGRTNYGYTF,TGTGCCATCAGTGAGTCTGGCAGGACCAACTATGGCTACACCTTC
-,TRBJ2-7,TRBV11-1,TRBD1,CASSFRTGRIYEQYF,TGTGCCAGTAGCTTCCGGACAGGGAGAATTTACGAGCAGTACTTC
once,TRBJ1-1,TRBV10-3,-,CAISESVLSGLGSEAFF,TGTGCCATCAGTGAGTCGGTCCTCTCAGGGTTGGGGTCTGAAGCTTTCTTT
-,TRBJ2-1,TRBV11-2,TRBD2,CASRVSGLDSEQFF,TGTGCCAGCAGAGTTAGCGGGCTTGACAGTGAGCAGTTCTTC
-,TRBJ2-7,TRBV18,-,CASSRRPGRTYEQYF,TGTGCCAGCTCACGCAGGCCGGGACGTACCTACGAGCAGTACTTC
-,TRBJ2-5,TRBV28,-,CTSSSRLGQFQETQYF,TGTACTAGCAGTTCACGCTTGGGACAATTCCAAGAGACCCAGTACTTC
-,TRBJ2-3,TRBV13,-,CASSKYLGGIDTQYF,TGTGCCAGCAGCAAGTATCTTGGAGGTATAGATACGCAGTATTTT
-,TRBJ2-1,TRBV29-1,-,CGVRVGGNEQFF,TGCGGCGTTAGGGTGGGAGGCAATGAGCAGTTCTTC
-,TRBJ2-3,TRBV5-1,TRBD2,CASTPLRGDTDTQYF,TGCGCCAGCACCCCTCTCCGGGGGGACACAGATACGCAGTATTTT
few,TRBJ2-7,TRBV28,TRBD2,CASTSPLAGYYEQYF,TGTGCCAGCACATCCCCCCTAGCGGGGTATTACGAGCAGTACTTC
-,TRBJ2-4,TRBV28,TRBD2,CASSPSRDYSKNIQYF,TGTGCCAGCAGTCCGTCCCGGGACTATTCCAAAAACATTCAGTACTTC
-,TRBJ1-2,TRBV28,-,CASDRGEKTNYGYTF,TGTGCCAGCGACCGCGGAGAGAAGACAAACTATGGCTACACCTTC
-,TRBJ2-3,TRBV5-5,-,CASSTKQGWRASTDTQYF,TGTGCCAGCAGTACCAAACAGGGATGGCGGGCAAGCACAGATACGCAGTATTTT
-,TRBJ2-5,TRBV12-5,-,CPSGISLDTQETHYF,TGTCCTAGTGGCATCTCCCTGGACACACAAGAGACCCACTACTTC
many,TRBJ2-5,TRBV4-1,-,CASSQDGTHYF,TGCGCCAGCAGCCAAGATGGGACTCACTACTTC
-,TRBJ2-4,TRBV12-3/TRBV12-4,TRBD1,CASRRDRESLANNIQYF,TGTGCCAGCAGGCGGGACAGGGAATCCTTAGCCAACAACATCCAGTACTTC
few,TRBJ2-7,TRBV5-4,TRBD1,CASTGQGGVEQYF,TGTGCCAGCACAGGACAGGGCGGCGTAGAGCAGTACTTC
-,TRBJ2-2,TRBV11-2,TRBD1,CASSFSRDRGGSGELFF,TGTGCCAGCAGCTTTAGCCGGGACAGGGGGGGCAGCGGGGAACTGTTTTTT
few,TRBJ2-1,TRBV5-1,-,CASSPGPVNEQFF,TGCGCCAGCAGTCCGGGACCGGTAAATGAGCAGTTCTTC
many,TRBJ2-5,TRBV5-6,TRBD2,CASSFQREIIETQYF,TGTGCCAGCAGCTTTCAGCGGGAGATAATAGAGACCCAGTACTTC
-,TRBJ1-5,TRBV12-3/TRBV12-4,-,CASRSRAGSNQSQHF,TGTGCCAGCAGATCGAGGGCCGGGAGCAATCAGTCCCAGCATTTT
-,TRBJ2-7,TRBV5-6,-,CASSLSGVASTYEQYF,TGTGCCAGCAGCTTGTCGGGGGTAGCTAGCACTTACGAGCAGTACTTC
-,TRBJ2-3,TRBV30,TRBD2,CAWRRGLAGTDTQYF,TGTGCCTGGAGACGCGGACTAGCGGGCACAGATACGCAGTATTTT
-,TRBJ2-5,TRBV10-1,TRBD2,CASSDVHGGRRETQYF,TGCGCCAGCAGTGATGTGCATGGCGGGAGGCGGGAGACCCAGTACTTC
many,TRBJ2-1,TRBV11-3,-,CASSLNNEQFF,TGTGCCAGCAGCTTAAACAATGAGCAGTTCTTC
-,TRBJ2-1,TRBV11-2,-,CASSQDRGGMARVRNEQFF,TGCGCCAGCAGCCAAGACCGAGGAGGGATGGCCAGGGTTCGCAATGAGCAGTTCTTC
many,TRBJ1-2,TRBV28,-,CASSLRGGDGYTF,TGTGCCAGCAGTTTAAGGGGAGGGGATGGCTACACCTTC
-,TRBJ1-5,TRBV30,-,CAWSTGRINQPQHF,TGTGCCTGGAGTACCGGCAGGATTAATCAGCCCCAGCATTTT
many,TRBJ1-5,TRBV12-3/TRBV12-4,TRBD1,CASSITGGRNQPQHF,TGTGCCAGCAGCATTACAGGGGGGCGCAATCAGCCCCAGCATTTT
many,TRBJ2-1,TRBV6-1,TRBD2,CASGLAGWYEQFF,TGTGCCAGCGGTCTAGCGGGATGGTATGAGCAGTTCTTC
once,TRBJ2-7,TRBV29-1,-,CSVEETALYEQYF,TGCAGCGTTGAGGAGACAGCCCTCTACGAGCAGTACTTC
-,TRBJ2-7,TRBV6-2/TRBV6-3,-,CVSSQEGLSTYGQYF,TGTGTCAGCAGTCAGGAGGGGTTATCCACCTACGGGCAGTACTTC
many,TRBJ1-1,TRBV29-1,TRBD1,CSVERGTGGLPNTEAFF,TGCAGCGTTGAGAGGGGGACAGGGGGCCTCCCGAACACTGAAGCTTTCTTT
many,TRBJ2-3,TRBV4-1,-,CASSQGLPLVTDTQYF,TGCGCCAGCAGCCAAGGCCTCCCACTCGTCACAGATACGCAGTATTTT
-,TRBJ2-5,TRBV11-2,-,CACSSLETQYF,TGTGCCTGCAGCTCCTTAGAGACTCAGTACTTC
-,TRBJ2-5,TRBV7-8,TRBD2,CASSSNLAGEYQETQYF,TGTGCCAGCAGCTCCAATCTAGCGGGAGAGTACCAAGAGACCCAGTACTTC
many,TRBJ2-4,TRBV6-1,-,CASTRGGELAKNIQYF,TGTGCCAGCACCCGAGGGGGGGAGCTAGCCAAAAACATTCAGTACTTC